This paragraph reports one T cell receptor (beta chain). The data are from a study of CD8 T cells in ankylosing spondylitis. MiXCR was run by TCRdb on the 5' RACE reads, yielding one entry per CDR3 protein. This sample has fewer than 250,000 distinct CDR3 sequences, with 32% found just once. CDR3 length: 16 residues. J was trimmed by 3 bases and V by 2 bases; bases with no gene match: 5. Germline V lookup: CDR1 ENHRY, CDR2 SYGVKD. This TCR was recovered from a male donor with ankylosing spondylitis or in good health (not recorded which). The chain recombines TRBV10-3 with TRBJ1-5, with 9 bases matching TRBD1. The specimen sequenced was blood, either unsorted or a sorted T cell fraction (not recorded which). As DNA, the CDR3 is TGTGCCATCAGTGAGGAGACAGGGGGTTACAATCAGCCCCAGCATTTT. The encoded protein is CAISEETGGYNQPQHF.